Shown below are 6 T cell receptor beta chains from a single sample sequenced in a study of blood T cells in healthy people across ages. Alongside a J-beta primer mix, a sample-barcoded 5' primer served in a second PCR lasting 7 to 11 cycles. TCRdb independently ran MiXCR on the 5' RACE reads; one entry per CDR3 protein. The sample lists approximately 700,000 distinct CDR3 sequences; about 34% were seen once. The sample was blood. The receptors derive from a woman aged 80 or over in good health.

The rearrangement joins TRBV10-3 to TRBJ2-6; possibly TRBD1 for D (5 bases). The CDR3 sequence is 17 residues long. The V gene's germline CDR1 is ENHRY and CDR2 SYGVKD. V dropped 3 bases and J dropped 1 base, with 13 bases sitting between them. CDR3 protein: CAISENNPGSGANVLTF. DNA for the CDR3: TGTGCCATCAGTGAAAACAACCCAGGGTCTGGGGCCAACGTCCTGACTTTC.

The sample holds many counts of this clonotype. The chain recombines TRBV4-1 with TRBJ2-7, with 8 bases matching TRBD1. Germline values: CDR1 MGHRA, CDR2 YSYEKL. The CDR3 consists of 15 residues. The V and J ends lost 0 bases and 0 bases, in that order; junction bases with no gene match: 1. The CDR3 DNA is TGCGCCAGCAGCCAAGAGGACAGGGCCTCCTACGAGCAGTACTTC. Its protein product is CASSQEDRASYEQYF.

Written as DNA, the CDR3 is TGCAGTACCCGGACAGAAGGCTATGGCTACACCTTC. Protein product: CSTRTEGYGYTF. The chain links TRBV20-1 to TRBJ1-2; tentative D call: TRBD1 (6 bases). This CDR3 spans 12 amino acids. V lost 8 bases to trimming and J lost 4 bases, with 14 bases between them. Germline V gene lookup returns CDR1 DFQATT and CDR2 SNEGSKA (reference sequence).

This clonotype has ten or more counts. This chain joins TRBV4-2 and TRBJ1-4; possibly TRBD1 for D (6 bases). The germline gives CDR1 LGHNA, CDR2 YNFKEQ. V was trimmed by 1 base and J by 6 bases, leaving 15 bases between them. This CDR3 region has 16 residues. The CDR3 reads CASSQAARGRDEKLFF. The CDR3, as DNA: TGTGCCAGCAGCCAAGCCGCACGGGGGCGGGATGAAAAACTGTTTTTT.

The gene calls are TRBV30 and TRBJ1-1, with 9 bases lining up with TRBD1. The CDR3 totals 17 residues. Germline V gives CDR1 GTSNPN, CDR2 SVGIG (reference sequence). V trimming: 8 bases; J trimming: 5 bases; junction bases outside the gene matches: 21. CDR3 DNA sequence: TGTGCCCGACAGGGGATCGGGACAGGGAACCGGGAAACTGAAGCTTTCTTT. Translated: CARQGIGTGNRETEAFF. Using reference TRBV30 and TRBJ1-1 for the parts outside the CDR3, the full variable domain is SQTIHQWPATLVQPVGSPLSLECTVEGTSNPNLYWYRQAAGRGLQLLFYSVGIGQISSEVPQNLSASRPQDRQFILSSKKLLLSDSGFYLCARQGIGTGNRETEAFFGQGTRLTVV.

This clonotype came up many times. The chain joins TRBV12-3 or TRBV12-4 to TRBJ2-1, with D perhaps matching TRBD1 (6 bases). The CDR3 covers 14 residues. V was trimmed by 1 base and J by 7 bases, leaving 11 bases between them. This chain's CDR3 is CASSLDRAPNEQFF. The CDR3 nucleotides are TGTGCCAGCAGTTTAGACAGGGCCCCTAATGAGCAGTTCTTC.